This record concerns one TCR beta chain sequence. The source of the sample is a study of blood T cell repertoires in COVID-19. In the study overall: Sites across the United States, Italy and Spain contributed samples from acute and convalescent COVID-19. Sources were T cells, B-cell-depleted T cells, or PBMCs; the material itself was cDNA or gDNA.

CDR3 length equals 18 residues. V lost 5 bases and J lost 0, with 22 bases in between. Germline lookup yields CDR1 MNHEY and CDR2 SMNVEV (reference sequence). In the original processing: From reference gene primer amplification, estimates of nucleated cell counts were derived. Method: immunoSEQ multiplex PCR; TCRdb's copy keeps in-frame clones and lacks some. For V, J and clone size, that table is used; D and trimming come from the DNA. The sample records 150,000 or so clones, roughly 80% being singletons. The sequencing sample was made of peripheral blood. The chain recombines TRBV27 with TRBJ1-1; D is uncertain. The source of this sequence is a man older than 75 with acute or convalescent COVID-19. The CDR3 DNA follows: TGTGCCAGCAGTCTAACCCCAGGACGGCGGGGAATGAACACTGAAGCTTTCTTT. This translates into CASSLTPGRRGMNTEAFF.